This record looks at one T cell receptor beta chain sequence and its context. Trimming removed 4 bases from V and 8 bases from J; junction bases left unmatched: 7. This CDR3 is 15 amino acids long. The V gene's germline CDR1 is LNHDA and CDR2 SQIVND (reference sequence). Original handling: Estimates of nucleated cell counts were drawn from the amplification of reference gene primers. The data were produced by immunoSEQ multiplex PCR, yet TCRdb's version contains in-frame clones alone and is incomplete. The V and J calls and the clone size are those of that table, but D and trimming were determined from the DNA. In the table there are 90,000 or so clones, around 88% of which are singletons. This sample was taken from a study of blood T cell repertoires in COVID-19. The wider study: T cells, B-cell-depleted T cells, or PBMCs supplied cDNA or gDNA.

The chain carries TRBV19 and TRBJ2-1; 11 nucleotides agree with TRBD2. This clonotype originated in a man aged 45-65 years with active COVID-19. The sample was peripheral blood. CDR3 protein: CASSTITSGGYEQFF. Here the CDR3 DNA reads TGTGCCAGTAGTACAATTACTAGCGGGGGCTATGAGCAGTTCTTC.